This passage covers 15 T cell receptor beta chains from one sample sequenced in a study of T cells after yellow fever vaccination. TCRdb analysed the 5' RACE reads with MiXCR anew, one entry per CDR3 protein. The sample includes about 320,000 distinct CDR3 sequences, around 4.5% seen only once; the top ten take roughly 19%. The specimen was PBMCs, collected 15 days after the yellow fever booster vaccination. The receptors stem from a man aged 18 to 29 who received the YFV17D yellow fever vaccine.

This clonotype was counted ten times or more. As DNA, the CDR3 is TGTGCCAGCAGTTACCATGGACAGGGCGCGCTGTATTTT. Its translation: CASSYHGQGALYF. The genes are TRBV6-5 and TRBJ2-3, with TRBD1 matching 8 bases. This CDR3 contains 13 residues. Germline lookup yields CDR1 MNHEY and CDR2 SVGAGI. J gave up 14 bases and V 2 bases, and 9 bases lay outside the gene matches.

This clonotype was counted at least ten times. The DNA for the CDR3 is TGCAGCGTTCCCCGGGAGGGGGCCCTTCGGGAGACCCAGTACTTC. It codes for CSVPREGALRETQYF. The V call is TRBV29-1, the J call TRBJ2-5, with D possibly TRBD2 on 8 matching bases. Germline V gives CDR1 SQVTM, CDR2 ANQGSEA. The CDR3 is 15 residues long. Trimming took off 5 bases at V and 5 bases at J, with 21 bases between the two ends.

This clonotype has only a few counts. The chain combines TRBV5-1 with TRBJ2-2; 7 bases are shared with TRBD1. The V gene end was trimmed by 3 bases and the J gene end by 4 bases; junction bases not matched to a gene: 9. The CDR3 runs to 16 residues. CDR1 SGHRS and CDR2 YFSETQ come from the germline V gene. The CDR3 loop reads CASSSLDRAFTGELFF. In DNA, the CDR3 is TGCGCCAGCAGCTCTTTAGACAGGGCTTTCACCGGGGAGCTGTTTTTT.

This clonotype was detected only a few times. A read error may produce the germline difference seen at one junction end. The chain employs TRBV11-2 and TRBJ1-3; no clear D. Looked up from germline, CDR1 is SGHAT and CDR2 is FQNNGV. This CDR3 contains 12 residues. The CDR3: CASSLGFQAVFF. In nucleotides, the CDR3 is TGTGCCAGCAGCTTAGGTTTCCAGGCCGTGTTTTTT.

The rearrangement joins TRBV6-6 to TRBJ1-5; the D is unclear. CDR1 and CDR2 (germline): MNHNY, SVGAGI (reference sequence). V was shortened by 1 base and J by 0 bases, with 13 bases between the two germline ends. The CDR3 is made up of 17 amino acids. CDR3 in DNA: TGTGCCAGCAGTTACTTGTTGGCGGATTATAGCAATCAGCCCCAGCATTTT. Encoded protein: CASSYLLADYSNQPQHF.

The table lists this clonotype with many counts. The genes are TRBV6-5 and TRBJ2-1; tentative D call: TRBD1 (5 bases). The CDR3 length is 14 residues. Trimming removed 6 bases at V and 9 bases at J, with 18 bases between. Per germline, CDR1 MNHEY and CDR2 SVGAGI. The CDR3 DNA follows: TGTGCCAGCAGCCCCTTTACAGGACCGGGTGAGCAGTTCTTC. Translating gives CASSPFTGPGEQFF.

The sample holds many counts of this clonotype. The V and J genes are TRBV6-5 and TRBJ1-4; weak D call: TRBD1 (5 bases). V was shortened by 0 bases and J by 8 bases, with 10 bases between the two germline ends. CDR3 size: 14 residues. Germline V gives CDR1 MNHEY, CDR2 SVGAGI. The CDR3 bases are TGTGCCAGCAGTTACTCGCCGGGGGACGAAAAACTGTTTTTT. This codes for CASSYSPGDEKLFF.

This clonotype was observed a few times. This chain connects TRBV5-5 to TRBJ2-1; TRBD2 matches at 8 bases. This CDR3 has 15 amino acids. Germline values: CDR1 SGHKS, CDR2 YYEKEE (reference sequence). V was clipped by 3 bases and J by 4 bases; unmatched bases: 6. CDR3 coding DNA: TGTGCCAGCAGCTCACGGGGGGGCTTGTACAATGAGCAGTTCTTC. The encoded protein is CASSSRGGLYNEQFF.

The genes are TRBV11-2 and TRBJ2-1; D is ambiguous. CDR3 length equals 15 residues. Germline V lookup: CDR1 SGHAT, CDR2 FQNNGV. V gave up 6 bases and J gave up 0 bases, with 12 bases separating them. The CDR3 region has the DNA TGTGCCAGCAGGACCTGGGGTCGCTCCTACAATGAGCAGTTCTTC. Its translation: CASRTWGRSYNEQFF. The entire variable domain, with the rest obtained from reference TRBV11-2 and TRBJ2-1, is as follows: EAGVAQSPRYKIIEKRQSVAFWCNPISGHATLYWYQQILGQGPKLLIQFQNNGVVDDSQLPKDRFSAERLKGVDSTLKIQPAKLEDSAVYLCASRTWGRSYNEQFFGPGTRLTVL.

This clonotype was observed a handful of times. The rearrangement uses TRBV5-5 and TRBJ2-5, with a possible D match to TRBD2 (6 bases). The germline V gene encodes CDR1 SGHKS and CDR2 YYEKEE (reference sequence). The CDR3 extends over 13 amino acids. Trimming shortened V by 6 bases and J by 5 bases, and 14 bases separated the two germline ends. The CDR3: CASTLNRGETQYF. In nucleotides, the CDR3 is TGTGCCAGCACCCTCAATCGGGGGGAGACCCAGTACTTC.

The V gene is TRBV12-3 or TRBV12-4, the J gene TRBJ2-7; a weak D match, TRBD1 (6 bases). V was shortened by 5 bases and J by 4 bases, with 9 bases between the two germline ends. The CDR3 contains 12 residues. The CDR3 DNA is TGTGCCAGCAGTAGGGACACTTACGAGCAGTACTTC. This codes for CASSRDTYEQYF.

This clonotype was observed a handful of times. V gene TRBV2 combines with J gene TRBJ2-6; 8 bases are a match to TRBD1. Germline V gives CDR1 SNHLY, CDR2 FYNNEI. V dropped 5 bases and J dropped 4; count of bases not matched to a gene: 13. There are 18 residues in the CDR3. The CDR3 nucleotides are TGTGCCAGCAGTTCGGACAGGGAAGTTCGGTCCGGGGCCAACGTCCTGACTTTC. Protein: CASSSDREVRSGANVLTF.

The CDR3 DNA sequence: TGTGCCAGCAGTGAACCTGGGAGTGGAAACACCATATATTTT. It encodes CASSEPGSGNTIYF. The chain uses TRBV25-1 and TRBJ1-3; D remains ambiguous. The V end was cut by 2 bases, the J end by 3 bases, with 8 bases between. The CDR3 has 14 amino acids. From germline, CDR1 is MGHDK and CDR2 SYGVNS.

The chain recombines TRBV4-3 with TRBJ1-4; 7 bases fit TRBD1. The J segment lost 5 bases and the V segment lost 1 base, leaving 7 bases of the junction unmatched. The CDR3 is 16 amino acids. CDR1 is LGHNA and CDR2 is YSLEER in the germline V gene. CDR3 DNA sequence: TGCGCCAGCAGCCAAGGGGAGGGCAGGGGGAATGAAAAACTGTTTTTT. This translates into CASSQGEGRGNEKLFF.

The genes are TRBV7-3 and TRBJ1-1; D not resolved. The CDR3 totals 17 residues. CDR1 SGHTA and CDR2 FQGTGA come from the germline V gene. Trimming shortened V by 5 bases and J by 1 base, and 20 bases separated the two germline ends. For the CDR3, the DNA is TGTGCCAGCAGCGGGAGGGCGGATACCCCCGAGAACACTGAAGCTTTCTTT. Its protein is CASSGRADTPENTEAFF.